This T cell receptor beta chain was recorded in a study of T cell responses to AZD1222 COVID-19 vaccine (dated by TCRdb to about 2021). Looking at the study overall: TCR sequencing was performed for 230 to 250 trial participants, of whom roughly 200 were given two doses of AZD1222 and approximately 25 were given two doses of MenACWY control vaccine. Trial participants were enrolled by age into subgroups of 18-55, 56-69 and 70-plus years, and 148, 28 and 57 TCR-sequenced participants, respectively, were included in these subgroups.

Trimming removed 3 bases from V and 2 bases from J; the gene matches leave 6 bases unexplained. The CDR3 contains 16 residues, cysteine and phenylalanine counted. The sequence is cut down to CDR3 DNA, 48 bases in frame from base 1. Via the germline V gene, CDR1 is SGHAT and CDR2 FQNNGV. The CDR3 regions of human TCRbeta chains were analyzed by immunosequencing. From the authors' description of their analysis: Repertoire TCRs were checked for matches against a reference library of SARS-CoV-2-specific TCRs that had been generated using the MIRA antigen-specificity platform. Breadth was defined as the fraction of unique TCRs that were SARS-CoV-2-associated, and depth was defined as the fraction of total T cells that were SARS-CoV-2-associated. Each spike-specific TCR was assigned to its reactive spike region and to a CD4 or CD8 class using the MIRA data. Log10-transformed breadth and depth values were compared by one-way ANOVA with Sidak's multiple comparisons tests. TCRdb's version of the immuneACCESS table is confined to in-frame rearrangements and falls short of the full clone set. An unresolved V gene accounts for under half of the shortfall where checked; the remainder is of unknown origin. V and J calls and clone size are as listed in that table; D and trimming were resolved from the DNA. Here the sample has 86,000 or so clones; under 95% occur a single time. In total, the top ten clones hold 4.5% to 5.5% of the sample.

What the authors observed across the whole study: The vaccine-associated CD4 TCRs covered the entire spike protein, and the dominant responses fell in regions 160-218 and 743-854. Reportedly, close to half of the unique spike-specific TCRs recognized epitopes lying outside the regions that are mutated in the B.1.351 and B.1.1.7 variants. In the small 56-69-year group, the increase in depth fell short of significance, most likely because of low power. Conclusions about previously exposed vaccinees are limited because only five to seven AZD1222 recipients were SARS-CoV-2 seropositive at baseline. Because no day 14 peak-response samples were available, repertoires were characterized only after the peak T cell response. Spike-specific TCR breadth and depth rose significantly after two AZD1222 doses compared with day 0 and with MenACWY recipients. Most participants were white British and females outnumbered males, and the authors suggested that clonal diversity may have been underestimated.

As for this clone: Its antigen is unknown. No qualities accompany the bases; no much larger clone lies one base away.

Sample time point, as interpreted from the label and publication: baseline before first vaccination. Per the publication, the treatment or condition label means: meningococcal conjugate vaccine given as trial control. The vaccinee samples were drawn from two UK trials, COV001 and COV002, one of which was a single-blind randomized controlled phase 2/3 trial testing AZD1222 (ChAdOx1 nCoV-19) in healthy adults. For TCRbeta chain sequencing, PBMC samples were collected from trial participants at day 0 and at day 28 after the second dose. This TCR derives from an adult in good health. The V gene is TRBV11-2 and the J gene is TRBJ2-2, with 7 central nucleotides matching TRBD2. The material was peripheral blood, obtained on day 0 of MenACWY control vaccination. The DNA sequence is as follows: TGTGCCAGCAGCTTTTGGTCGGGAGGAAACACCGGGGAGCTGTTTTTT. This yields the protein CASSFWSGGNTGELFF.